These 25 T cell receptor beta chains were all obtained from the same sample, sequenced in a study of blood T cell repertoires in COVID-19 (dated by TCRdb to between 2020 and 2021). The library was obtained by the immunoSEQ multiplex PCR assay. TCRdb limited this immuneACCESS table to in-frame rearrangements with V and J called. A share of clones is missing; checked studies link under half to unresolved V genes, and the rest is unexplained. Present in this sample are around 100,000 clones, around 90% of which were seen just once. Jointly, the top ten make up around 5.7% of the sample. Sequencing used peripheral blood. All receptors come from a man aged 65 to 79 with acute or convalescent COVID-19.

The chain combines TRBV27 with TRBJ2-5; possible D gene TRBD1, 5 bases. CDR3 length: 14 residues. Germline V gives CDR1 MNHEY, CDR2 SMNVEV (reference sequence). V gave up 7 bases and J gave up 4 bases, with 16 bases separating them. The CDR3 nucleotides read TGTGCCAGCAAATCGCAGGGATTAAGAGAGACCCAGTACTTC. Amino acids: CASKSQGLRETQYF.

V usage is TRBV19 and J usage is TRBJ2-7; D is uncertain. The V and J ends lost 4 bases and 4 bases respectively, with 14 bases between them. The CDR3 is made up of 14 amino acids. The V gene's germline CDR1 is LNHDA and CDR2 SQIVND (reference sequence). The CDR3 DNA reads TGTGCCAGTAGTAGCCCAGGTTTAACTTACGAGCAGTACTTC. Translating it yields CASSSPGLTYEQYF.

This clone was observed a single time. The chain carries TRBV7-2 and TRBJ1-2; D gene unclear. Looked up from germline, CDR1 is SGHTA and CDR2 is FQGNSA. This CDR3 has 13 amino acids. Trimming shortened V by 5 bases and J by 7 bases, and 14 bases separated the two germline ends. CDR3 loop: CASSPEWGGGYTF. CDR3 DNA sequence: TGTGCCAGCAGCCCTGAGTGGGGAGGTGGCTACACCTTC.

The V call is TRBV5-1, the J call TRBJ2-3; 14 nucleotides agree with TRBD2. After removal of 4 bases from V and 1 base from J, the junction contained 5 bases not matched to a gene. Germline CDR1 reads SGHRS; CDR2 reads YFSETQ. The CDR3 loop spans 17 amino acids. CDR3 sequence reads: CASSHQGLAGGTDTQYF. CDR3 coding DNA: TGCGCCAGCAGCCACCAGGGACTAGCGGGAGGCACAGATACGCAGTATTTT.

The rearrangement uses TRBV21-1 and TRBJ1-2; TRBD1 is taken as the D call from the table, unchecked against the DNA. TRBV21-1 is designated a pseudogene. This CDR3 is built from 16 residues. The CDR3 DNA is TGTGCCAGCAGCAAAGAAGAGGGGACACCTGACTATGGCTACACCTTC. This codes for CASSKEEGTPDYGYTF.

The genes are TRBV30 and TRBJ1-2; D gene uncertain. Trimming pared 2 bases from V and 8 bases from J, leaving 12 bases between. Germline V gene lookup returns CDR1 GTSNPN and CDR2 SVGIG (reference sequence). The length of the CDR3 is 12 residues. The CDR3 protein is CAWSHSRGGYTF. CDR3 in DNA: TGTGCCTGGAGTCATAGTCGGGGAGGCTACACCTTC.

V and J are TRBV2 and TRBJ2-7; D is possibly TRBD1 (6 bases). CDR1 and CDR2 from the germline V gene are SNHLY and FYNNEI. V lost 11 bases to trimming and J lost 3 bases, with 14 bases between them. This CDR3 is 12 amino acids long. In DNA, the CDR3 is TGTGCCTGGAGGACAGCGAACTACGAGCAGTACTTC. As protein: CAWRTANYEQYF. The complete variable domain, with remaining parts taken from reference TRBV2 and TRBJ2-7, reads EPEVTQTPSHQVTQMGQEVILRCVPISNHLYFYWYRQILGQKVEFLVSFYNNEISEKSEIFDDQFSVERPDGSNFTLKIRSTKLEDSAMYFCAWRTANYEQYFGPGTRLTVT.

The chain combines TRBV25-1 with TRBJ2-3; D is uncertain. V lost 1 base and J 1 base, leaving 3 bases between the germline ends. Germline CDR1 and CDR2: MGHDK and SYGVNS. The CDR3 has 13 residues. CDR3 in amino acids: CASSESGTDTQYF. For the CDR3, the DNA is TGTGCCAGCAGTGAATCCGGCACAGATACGCAGTATTTT.

The rearrangement joins TRBV24-1 to TRBJ2-1, with 12 positions matching TRBD2. Per the germline V gene, CDR1 is KGHDR and CDR2 is SFDVKD. The V gene end was trimmed by 9 bases and the J gene end by 5 bases; junction bases not matched to a gene: 1. This CDR3 region has 13 residues. CDR3 sequence (DNA): TGTGCCACCCGGACTAGCGGGAACAATGAGCAGTTCTTC. This gives the protein CATRTSGNNEQFF.

This chain links TRBV25-1 with TRBJ1-4; D not certain. The V gene lost 3 bases and the J gene lost 3 bases, with 11 bases spanning the gap. Germline-derived CDR1 and CDR2 are MGHDK and SYGVNS. This CDR3 has 15 residues. CDR3: CASSDRQLSNEKLFF. In DNA form, the CDR3 reads TGTGCCAGCAGTGACCGTCAGTTATCTAATGAAAAACTGTTTTTT.

With respect to this clone: This sample includes further DNA sequences coding for the same CDR3. This rearrangement joins TRBV18 to TRBJ1-5; D gene uncertain. V lost 1 base, J lost 5 bases, and 6 bases lay in between. The CDR3 consists of 13 residues. From germline, CDR1 is KGHSH and CDR2 LQKENI. CDR3 loop: CASSPQQDQPQHF. CDR3 in DNA: TGTGCCAGCTCACCACAGCAGGATCAGCCCCAGCATTTT.

This chain joins TRBV6-5 and TRBJ2-7, with 7 positions matching TRBD1. The germline CDR1 and CDR2 sequences are MNHEY and SVGAGI. Trimming took 4 bases from V and 5 from J; bases not matched to a gene: 14. The CDR3 loop spans 16 amino acids. In DNA form, the CDR3 reads TGTGCCAGCAGTTCCTACCGGGACAGACCAAGAGACGAGCAGTACTTC. Translated: CASSSYRDRPRDEQYF.

The CDR3 region is CASSIELGDTQYF. Here the CDR3 DNA reads TGTGCCAGTAGTATAGAATTGGGCGATACGCAGTATTTT. The rearrangement joins TRBV19 to TRBJ2-3; D unclear. V was shortened by 0 bases and J by 6 bases, with 7 bases between the two germline ends. The CDR3 is made up of 13 amino acids. The germline CDR1 and CDR2 sequences are LNHDA and SQIVND (reference sequence).

In its sample, this clone was seen once. V gene TRBV29-1 combines with J gene TRBJ2-2, with D uncertain. The CDR3 extends over 12 amino acids. Trimming cost V 4 bases and J 1 base, with 4 bases left between them. Germline V gene data show CDR1 as SQVTM and CDR2 as ANQGSEA. The CDR3 region has the DNA TGCAGCGTTGGTAGGAACACCGGGGAGCTGTTTTTT. As protein: CSVGRNTGELFF.

The rearrangement links TRBV11-2 to TRBJ1-1, with 10 bases lining up with TRBD1. J gave up 4 bases and V 5 bases, and 7 bases lay outside the gene matches. Per germline, CDR1 SGHAT and CDR2 FQNNGV. The CDR3 is made up of 15 amino acids. The CDR3 loop reads CASSTRQGAGTEAFF. In nucleotides, the CDR3 is TGTGCCAGCAGCACCCGACAGGGGGCGGGCACTGAAGCTTTCTTT.

The chain carries TRBV28 and TRBJ1-5; 7 nucleotides agree with TRBD1. Germline CDR1 is MDHEN and CDR2 is SYDVKM. The V segment lost 4 bases and the J segment 7 bases; nucleotides outside the gene matches: 13. The CDR3 has 16 amino acids. Here the CDR3 reads CASSSAIQGSRQPQHF. The CDR3 DNA sequence: TGTGCCAGCAGTTCGGCCATACAGGGGTCGCGGCAGCCCCAGCATTTT.

The rearrangement links TRBV4-3 to TRBJ2-1, with D perhaps TRBD2 (5 bases). The germline gives CDR1 LGHNA, CDR2 YSLEER. The CDR3 extends over 15 amino acids. V was clipped by 0 bases and J by 4 bases, with 10 bases between them. This CDR3 is CASSQDGTRYNEQFF. CDR3 DNA sequence: TGCGCCAGCAGCCAAGATGGCACTAGATACAATGAGCAGTTCTTC.

The rearrangement uses TRBV6-6 and TRBJ1-5; D remains unclear. Per the germline V gene, CDR1 is MNHNY and CDR2 is SVGAGI (reference sequence). V lost 6 bases to trimming and J lost 2 bases, with 11 bases between them. The CDR3 has 14 residues. The CDR3 protein is CASSRNSGNQPQHF. DNA for the CDR3: TGTGCCAGCAGCCGTAACTCGGGCAATCAGCCCCAGCATTTT.

This chain links TRBV6-5 with TRBJ1-6; 9 bases line up with TRBD1. The CDR3 has 15 residues. The germline CDR1 and CDR2 sequences are MNHEY and SVGAGI. After removal of 2 bases from V and 8 bases from J, the junction contained 4 bases not matched to a gene. The CDR3 loop reads CASSYAGTGYSPLHF. CDR3 DNA: TGTGCCAGCAGTTACGCCGGGACAGGGTATTCACCCCTCCACTTT.

V and J are TRBV28 and TRBJ1-2; D is perhaps TRBD1 (5 bases). The V end was cut by 7 bases, the J end by 8 bases, with 17 bases between. This CDR3 has 13 amino acids. Germline assignment: CDR1 MDHEN and CDR2 SYDVKM. CDR3 amino acids: CASINGPGGGYTF. The CDR3 nucleotides read TGTGCCAGCATAAACGGGCCCGGGGGGGGCTACACCTTC.

The V and J genes are TRBV18 and TRBJ1-2, with a tentative D call TRBD1 (5 bases). This CDR3 region has 12 residues. The germline V gene encodes CDR1 KGHSH and CDR2 LQKENI. V was cut by 3 bases and J by 5 bases, with 7 bases left in between. CDR3 region: CASSPTAYGYTF. The CDR3 DNA follows: TGTGCCAGCTCACCGACAGCATATGGCTACACCTTC.

The V call is TRBV9, the J call TRBJ2-7; a possible D gene is TRBD1 (5 bases). CDR3 length: 13 amino acids. Germline-derived CDR1 and CDR2 are SGDLS and YYNGEE. Trimming left V 3 bases short and J 6 bases short, with 13 bases between. CDR3 sequence reads: CASSGPQGFEQYF. The CDR3 DNA follows: TGTGCCAGCAGCGGACCGCAGGGATTCGAGCAGTACTTC.

The genes are TRBV2 and TRBJ1-3; D perhaps matches TRBD1 (5 bases). The CDR3 totals 14 residues. In germline, CDR1 is SNHLY, CDR2 FYNNEI. Trimming removed 7 bases from V and 4 bases from J, with 14 bases in between. The CDR3 loop reads CASIQDPSGNTIYF. The CDR3, as DNA: TGTGCCAGCATACAGGACCCTTCAGGAAACACCATATATTTT. The whole variable domain, remainder taken from reference TRBV2 and TRBJ1-3, is EPEVTQTPSHQVTQMGQEVILRCVPISNHLYFYWYRQILGQKVEFLVSFYNNEISEKSEIFDDQFSVERPDGSNFTLKIRSTKLEDSAMYFCASIQDPSGNTIYFGEGSWLTVV.

V gene TRBV27 combines with J gene TRBJ2-3; the D gene is possibly TRBD1 (6 bases). Germline values: CDR1 MNHEY, CDR2 SMNVEV (reference sequence). This CDR3 has 14 amino acids. Trimming removed 6 bases from V and 6 bases from J, with 16 bases in between. CDR3 protein: CASRIQGASDTQYF. The CDR3, as DNA: TGTGCCAGCAGGATACAGGGTGCGTCGGATACGCAGTATTTT.

This clone was seen only a few times. This chain uses TRBV5-1 with TRBJ2-4, with 8 nucleotides matching TRBD2. The CDR3 has 14 residues. Germline-derived CDR1 and CDR2 are SGHRS and YFSETQ. The V segment lost 4 bases and the J segment 5 bases; nucleotides outside the gene matches: 5. CDR3 sequence (DNA): TGCGCCAGCAGCCCCCGGGAGGGGCAAAACATTCAGTACTTC. It specifies CASSPREGQNIQYF.